These 7 T cell receptor beta chains share one sample of origin, sequenced in a study of T-cell reconstitution after alpha-beta-depleted transplantation in children. It was with unique molecular identifiers that the TCRbeta library was prepared. One entry per CDR3 protein results from TCRdb running MiXCR on the PCR reads. This table has about 340,000 distinct CDR3 sequences, 13% appearing once. The material was PBMCs, obtained from the stem cell graft. The origin of the receptors is a human donor who donated a stem cell graft to a child with Fanconi anemia.

This clonotype was detected a few times. The chain couples TRBV6-1 to TRBJ2-1; D not resolved. The CDR3 is made up of 13 amino acids. The V and J ends lost 4 bases and 7 bases respectively, with 11 bases between them. Germline CDR1 reads MNHNS; CDR2 reads SASEGT. The CDR3 spells CASSVRAPNEQFF. The CDR3 DNA sequence: TGTGCCAGCAGTGTCCGGGCCCCTAATGAGCAGTTCTTC.

In its sample, this clonotype was seen a few times. The rearrangement uses TRBV4-3 and TRBJ2-3; 14 nucleotides agree with TRBD2. Germline V gene lookup returns CDR1 LGHNA and CDR2 YSLEER. V was clipped by 2 bases and J by 4 bases; unmatched bases: 2. The length of the CDR3 is 16 residues. The CDR3 bases are TGCGCCAGCAGCCAACCGACTAGCGGGGGGGCAGATACGCAGTATTTT. Its protein is CASSQPTSGGADTQYF.

This clonotype was detected only a few times. The V and J genes are TRBV11-1 and TRBJ2-7; D perhaps matches TRBD2 (6 bases). The CDR3 loop spans 15 amino acids. Trimming cost V 0 bases and J 1 base, with 10 bases left between them. Germline lookup yields CDR1 SGHAT and CDR2 FQDESV (reference sequence). CDR3 sequence: CASSLARGWSYEQYF. As DNA, the CDR3 is TGTGCCAGCAGCTTAGCGCGGGGCTGGTCCTACGAGCAGTACTTC.

This clonotype was detected a few times. V gene TRBV5-1 combines with J gene TRBJ1-1; 7 bases are a match to TRBD1. Germline V gives CDR1 SGHRS, CDR2 YFSETQ. The CDR3 is 14 residues long. Trimming removed 1 base from V and 11 bases from J; junction bases left unmatched: 11. The CDR3 loop reads CASSLQQGTAGAFF. The CDR3 DNA is TGCGCCAGCAGCTTGCAACAGGGGACGGCGGGGGCTTTCTTT.

The rearrangement joins TRBV6-1 to TRBJ1-1; TRBD1 might be the D (5 bases). The CDR3 is made up of 13 amino acids. V was shortened by 8 bases and J by 6 bases, with 16 bases between the two germline ends. Germline values: CDR1 MNHNS, CDR2 SASEGT. The CDR3 loop reads CASSQEGLAEAFF. The CDR3 coding sequence is TGTGCCAGCTCACAGGAGGGTTTGGCTGAAGCTTTCTTT.

This sequence joins TRBV10-3 and TRBJ2-6; D possibly corresponds to TRBD2 (5 bases). The germline V gene encodes CDR1 ENHRY and CDR2 SYGVKD. This CDR3 is 15 amino acids long. V lost 3 bases, J lost 2 bases, and 8 bases lay in between. The chain's CDR3 is CAISETGTGANVLTF. In DNA form, the CDR3 reads TGTGCCATCAGTGAAACGGGGACTGGGGCCAACGTCCTGACTTTC.

The V gene is TRBV7-2, the J gene TRBJ2-2; 9 bases match TRBD1. The CDR3 extends over 15 amino acids. V shed 6 bases and J 0 bases; nucleotides not matched to a gene: 2. The germline V gene has CDR1 SGHTA and CDR2 FQGNSA. The CDR3 sequence: CASRRDRANTGELFF. The CDR3 nucleotides are TGTGCCAGCAGAAGGGACAGGGCGAACACCGGGGAGCTGTTTTTT.